This T cell receptor beta chain was identified during a study of T cells in Graves' hyperthyroidism and ophthalmopathy. The CDR3 runs 16 residues. Trimming cost V 3 bases and J 7 bases, with 19 bases left between them. The germline gives CDR1 SGHTA, CDR2 FQGTGA. The source material, RNA transcripts, was used to amplify TCR beta CDR3 regions. The HTBI primer set served for first-round RT-PCR of the TCR CDR3. One entry per CDR3 protein, called by TCRdb with MiXCR from the multiplex PCR reads. This table has roughly 100,000 distinct CDR3 sequences, about 50% appearing once. The clonotype originates from a man aged 40-49 years with Graves' hyperthyroidism. Sequencing input: blood. The rearrangement links TRBV7-3 to TRBJ1-5; possibly TRBD1 for D (6 bases). The chain's CDR3 is CASSFQGGAYEQPQHF. As DNA, the CDR3 is TGTGCCAGCAGCTTTCAAGGGGGAGCTTACGAGCAGCCCCAGCATTTT.